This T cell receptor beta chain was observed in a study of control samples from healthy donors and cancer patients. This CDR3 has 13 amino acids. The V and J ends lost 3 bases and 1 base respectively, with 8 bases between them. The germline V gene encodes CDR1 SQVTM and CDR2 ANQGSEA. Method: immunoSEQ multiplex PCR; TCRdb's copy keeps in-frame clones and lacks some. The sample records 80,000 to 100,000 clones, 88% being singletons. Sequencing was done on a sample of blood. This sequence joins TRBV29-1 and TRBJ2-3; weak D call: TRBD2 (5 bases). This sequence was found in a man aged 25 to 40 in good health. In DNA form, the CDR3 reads TGCAGCGTTGATCTAGCCGGCACAGATACGCAGTATTTT. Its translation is CSVDLAGTDTQYF.